This T cell receptor (beta chain) was recorded in a study of naive and memory T cell subsets (dated by TCRdb to the late 2010s). In the study overall: The figure summarizing the skin biopsy and whole blood samples listed around ten blood donors, 7 tuberculin skin test biopsies and 3 saline control biopsies. PCR2 was typically a SYBR Green qPCR stopped at a set threshold; low-input samples could instead use end-point PCR (about 6 cycles).

Using 3' ligation of a UMI-containing oligonucleotide to TCR cDNA, the study laid out a robust and sensitive protocol to amplify, sequence and analyze TCRs. Whole blood analysis involved drawing 2 to 2.5 ml of peripheral blood from adult healthy volunteers into Tempus tubes and then extracting RNA following the manufacturer's instructions. Before reverse transcription, total RNA that had not been cell sorted was treated with RQ1 DNase, with a target input of 1 to 1000 ng. Libraries were prepared from skin biopsies and whole blood to test how robust the pipeline was in samples where T cells are a minority population. The paper's findings and limits, for the study overall: The potential sensitivity of the RNA-based method to TCR transcript changes with T cell activation and differentiation was acknowledged.

This clonotype was seen ten or more times. It lacks a known antigen. Base quality data are lacking; no much larger clone is found one base away. CDR1 and CDR2 are read off the germline V gene as KGHSH and LQKENI. V is pruned by 3 bases and J by 2 bases, leaving 5 bases of the junction without a gene match. There are 16 amino acids in the CDR3, from cysteine to phenylalanine inclusive. The kept DNA is CDR3 alone, 48 bases in frame from the first base. Libraries were prepared through 5' RACE. The ligated cDNA was amplified in four rounds of PCR with nested alpha and beta constant region primers together with the SP2 primer. For the blood and skin samples, reverse transcription of TCR RNA was done with SuperScript IV along with alpha and beta constant region primers. An oligonucleotide carrying the Illumina SP2 primer and a UMI was ligated to the cDNA 3' end using T4 RNA ligase 1. To prevent hairpin formation, the 12-nucleotide UMI was made up of two random hexamers with an eight-base spacer between them. From the second PCR onward, TCR alpha and beta chain libraries were processed separately and dual indexed for multiplexing. After pooling, the indexed libraries were analyzed by capillary electrophoresis and sequenced on either an Illumina MiSeq or NextSeq. To boost base diversity and improve cluster recognition, PhiX DNA at about 5-7.5% was spiked into the libraries. The authors' pipeline ran thus. Demultiplexor pulled UMIs out of read 2, joined the UMIs with the TCR sequence from read 1, and separated reads according to sample indices. V and J genes and V-J junctions were identified by Decombinator, and each TCR was assigned a five-part identifier that included V and J deletions. Collapsinator used UMIs to correct sequencing errors and PCR amplification heterogeneity, producing a UMI-based abundance for each TCR. CDR3Translator turned identifiers into nucleotide sequence, translated the nucleotide sequence into amino acids, and pulled out CDR3 regions based on terminal motifs. After normalization to the amount of input RNA, error-corrected alpha and beta TCR counts from blood and skin were compared. Starting from the raw public reads, TCRdb applied fastp trimming at Q25, assembled clones with MiXCR and retained in-frame beta chains. All rows with the same CDR3 protein become a single entry with the most common DNA and genes. The V and J calls here are based on TCRdb, not the publication. The sample data list 57,000 or so distinct CDR3 sequences, and more than 7% of these were observed just once. Almost 10% of the sample is taken by the ten largest.

The receptor was isolated from a male donor in good health. The rearrangement joined TRBV18 to TRBJ2-7, and TRBD2 matches 12 of the central bases. The CDR3 reads CASSPDRLAGAYEQYF. The bases read TGTGCCAGCTCACCCGACAGACTAGCGGGAGCCTACGAGCAGTACTTC.